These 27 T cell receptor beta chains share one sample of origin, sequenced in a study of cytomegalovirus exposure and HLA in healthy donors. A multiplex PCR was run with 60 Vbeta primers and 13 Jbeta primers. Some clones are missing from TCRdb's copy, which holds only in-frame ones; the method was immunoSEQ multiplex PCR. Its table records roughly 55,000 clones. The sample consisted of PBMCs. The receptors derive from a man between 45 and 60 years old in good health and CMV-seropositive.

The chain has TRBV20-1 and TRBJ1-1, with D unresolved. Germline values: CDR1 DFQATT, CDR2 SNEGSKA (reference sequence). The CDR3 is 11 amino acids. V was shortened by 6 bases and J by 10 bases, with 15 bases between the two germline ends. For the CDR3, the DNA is TGCAGTGCCCCTCGGGCGGAGGGAGCTTTCTTT. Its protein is CSAPRAEGAFF.

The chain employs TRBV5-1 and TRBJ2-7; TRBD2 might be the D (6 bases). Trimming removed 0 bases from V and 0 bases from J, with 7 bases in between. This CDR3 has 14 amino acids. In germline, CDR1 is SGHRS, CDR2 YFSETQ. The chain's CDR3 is CASSLGGNSYEQYF. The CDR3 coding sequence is TGCGCCAGCAGCTTGGGCGGGAACTCCTACGAGCAGTACTTC.

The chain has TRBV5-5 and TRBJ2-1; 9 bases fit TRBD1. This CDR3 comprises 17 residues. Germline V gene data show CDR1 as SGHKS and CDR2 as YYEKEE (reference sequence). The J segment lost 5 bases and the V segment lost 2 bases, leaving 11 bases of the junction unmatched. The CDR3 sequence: CASSLGPTGGRDNEQFF. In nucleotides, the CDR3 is TGTGCCAGCAGCTTAGGACCCACAGGGGGCCGGGACAATGAGCAGTTCTTC.

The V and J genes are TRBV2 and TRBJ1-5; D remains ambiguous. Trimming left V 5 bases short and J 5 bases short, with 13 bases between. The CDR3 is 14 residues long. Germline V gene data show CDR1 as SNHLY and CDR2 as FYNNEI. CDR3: CASSRDTTDQPQHF. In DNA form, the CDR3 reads TGTGCCAGCAGTCGCGACACGACCGATCAGCCCCAGCATTTT.

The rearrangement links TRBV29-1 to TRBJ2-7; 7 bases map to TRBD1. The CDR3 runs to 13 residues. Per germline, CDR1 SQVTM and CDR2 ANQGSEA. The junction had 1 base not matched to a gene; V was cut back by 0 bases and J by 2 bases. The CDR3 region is CSVEEQGAYEQYF. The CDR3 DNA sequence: TGCAGCGTTGAAGAGCAGGGGGCCTACGAGCAGTACTTC.

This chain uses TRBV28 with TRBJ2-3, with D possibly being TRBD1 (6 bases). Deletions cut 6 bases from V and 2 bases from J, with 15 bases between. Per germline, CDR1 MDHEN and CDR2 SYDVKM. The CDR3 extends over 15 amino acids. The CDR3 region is CASRPTGVLTDTQYF. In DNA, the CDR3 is TGTGCCAGCAGACCGACAGGTGTCCTCACAGATACGCAGTATTTT. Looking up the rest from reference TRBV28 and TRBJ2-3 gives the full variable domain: DVKVTQSSRYLVKRTGEKVFLECVQDMDHENMFWYRQDPGLGLRLIYFSYDVKMKEKGDIPEGYSVSREKKERFSLILESASTNQTSMYLCASRPTGVLTDTQYFGPGTRLTVL.

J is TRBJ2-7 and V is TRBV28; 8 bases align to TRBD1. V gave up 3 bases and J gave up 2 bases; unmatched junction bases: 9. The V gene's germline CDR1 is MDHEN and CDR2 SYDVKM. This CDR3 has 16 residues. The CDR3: CASSFLPTGVPYEQYF. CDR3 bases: TGTGCCAGCAGTTTCCTCCCGACAGGGGTGCCCTACGAGCAGTACTTC.

CDR3 DNA: TGCGCCAGCAGCTTGGGCCCCGGACAGATCTACGAGCAGTACTTC. Amino acids: CASSLGPGQIYEQYF. The rearrangement uses TRBV5-1 and TRBJ2-7, with D maybe TRBD1 (6 bases). This CDR3 spans 15 amino acids. Trimming cost V 0 bases and J 3 bases, with 13 bases left between them. Germline CDR1 reads SGHRS; CDR2 reads YFSETQ.

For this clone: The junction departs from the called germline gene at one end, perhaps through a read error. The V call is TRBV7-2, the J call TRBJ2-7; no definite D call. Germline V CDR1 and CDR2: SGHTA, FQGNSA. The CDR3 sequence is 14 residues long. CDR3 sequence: CASSVASYSYEQYF. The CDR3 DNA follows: TGTGCCAGCAGCGTAGCCTCCTACTCCTACGAGCAGTACTTC.

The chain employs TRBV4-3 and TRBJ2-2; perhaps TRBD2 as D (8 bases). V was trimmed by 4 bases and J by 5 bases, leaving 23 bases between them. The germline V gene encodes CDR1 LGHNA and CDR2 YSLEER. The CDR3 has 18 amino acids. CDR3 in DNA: TGCGCCAGCAGCCTTACCCCAGGGGGGACTAGTGGAACCGGGGAGCTGTTTTTT. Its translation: CASSLTPGGTSGTGELFF.

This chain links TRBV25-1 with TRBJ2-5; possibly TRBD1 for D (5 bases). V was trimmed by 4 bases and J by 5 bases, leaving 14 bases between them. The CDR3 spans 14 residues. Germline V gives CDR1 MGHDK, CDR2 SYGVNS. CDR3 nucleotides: TGTGCCAGCAGTGGCCGACAGTGGGCGGAGACCCAGTACTTC. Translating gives CASSGRQWAETQYF.

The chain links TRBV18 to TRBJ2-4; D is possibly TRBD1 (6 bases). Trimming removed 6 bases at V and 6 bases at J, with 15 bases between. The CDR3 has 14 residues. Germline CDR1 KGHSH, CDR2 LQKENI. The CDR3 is CASSSTGRGNIQYF. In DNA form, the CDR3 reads TGTGCCAGCTCGTCGACAGGCCGCGGAAACATTCAGTACTTC.

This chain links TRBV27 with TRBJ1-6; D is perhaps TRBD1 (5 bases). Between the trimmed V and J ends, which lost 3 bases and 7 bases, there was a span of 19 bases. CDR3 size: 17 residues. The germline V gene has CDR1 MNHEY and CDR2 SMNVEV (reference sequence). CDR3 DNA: TGTGCCAGCAGTTTTTCCTCTCAGGGTCTAATGAATTCACCCCTCCACTTT. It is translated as CASSFSSQGLMNSPLHF.

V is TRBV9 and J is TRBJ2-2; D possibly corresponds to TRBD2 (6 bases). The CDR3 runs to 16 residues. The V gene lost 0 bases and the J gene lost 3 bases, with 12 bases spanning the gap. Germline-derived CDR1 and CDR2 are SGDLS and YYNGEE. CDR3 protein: CASSVAAGVDTGELFF. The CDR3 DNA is TGTGCCAGCAGCGTAGCAGCGGGCGTCGACACCGGGGAGCTGTTTTTT.

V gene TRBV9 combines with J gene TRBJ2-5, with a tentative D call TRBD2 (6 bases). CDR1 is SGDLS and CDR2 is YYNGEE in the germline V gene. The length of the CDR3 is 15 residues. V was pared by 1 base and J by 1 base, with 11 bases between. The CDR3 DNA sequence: TGTGCCAGCAGCGTAAGTGGGGGGACCCAAGAGACCCAGTACTTC. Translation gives CASSVSGGTQETQYF.

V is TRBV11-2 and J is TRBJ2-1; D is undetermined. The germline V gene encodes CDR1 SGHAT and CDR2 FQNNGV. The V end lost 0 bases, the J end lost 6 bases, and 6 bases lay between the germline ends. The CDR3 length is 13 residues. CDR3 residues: CASSLDYPNEQFF. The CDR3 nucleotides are TGTGCCAGCAGCTTAGACTACCCCAATGAGCAGTTCTTC.

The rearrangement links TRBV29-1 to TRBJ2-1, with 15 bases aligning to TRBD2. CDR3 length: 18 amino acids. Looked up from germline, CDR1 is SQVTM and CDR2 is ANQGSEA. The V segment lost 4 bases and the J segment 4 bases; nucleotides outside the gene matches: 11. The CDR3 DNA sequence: TGCAGCGTTGGAGGATTGAGGACTAGCGGGAGGGTTTACAATGAGCAGTTCTTC. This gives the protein CSVGGLRTSGRVYNEQFF.

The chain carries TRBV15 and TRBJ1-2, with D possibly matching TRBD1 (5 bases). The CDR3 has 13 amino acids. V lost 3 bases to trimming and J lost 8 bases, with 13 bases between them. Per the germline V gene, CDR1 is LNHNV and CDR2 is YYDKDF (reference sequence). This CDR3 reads CATSSIRGQGYTF. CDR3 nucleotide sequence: TGTGCCACCAGCAGTATAAGGGGCCAGGGCTACACCTTC.

CDR3 DNA sequence: TGTGCCAGCAGCACAACAGGGTCCTACGAGCAGTACTTC. Translated, it gives CASSTTGSYEQYF. This sequence joins TRBV13 and TRBJ2-7; tentative D call: TRBD1 (6 bases). CDR1 PRHDT and CDR2 FYEKMQ come from the germline V gene (reference sequence). The germline V and J ends were trimmed by 5 bases and 1 base, with 9 bases remaining between them. The CDR3 covers 13 residues. The variable domain in full, completed from reference TRBV13 and TRBJ2-7, reads AAGVIQSPRHLIKEKRETATLKCYPIPRHDTVYWYQQGPGQDPQFLISFYEKMQSDKGSIPDRFSAQQFSDYHSELNMSSLELGDSALYFCASSTTGSYEQYFGPGTRLTVT.

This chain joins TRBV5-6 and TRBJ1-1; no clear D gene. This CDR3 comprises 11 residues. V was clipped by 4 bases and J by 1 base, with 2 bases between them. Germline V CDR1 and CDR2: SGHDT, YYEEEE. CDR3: CASSQNTEAFF. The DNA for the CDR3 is TGTGCCAGCAGCCAGAACACTGAAGCTTTCTTT.

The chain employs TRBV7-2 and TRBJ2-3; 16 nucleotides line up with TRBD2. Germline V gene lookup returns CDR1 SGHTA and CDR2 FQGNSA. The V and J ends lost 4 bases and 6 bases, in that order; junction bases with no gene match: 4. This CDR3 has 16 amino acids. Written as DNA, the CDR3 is TGTGCCAGCAGCTACGGGACTAGCGGGAGGGGGGATACGCAGTATTTT. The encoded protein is CASSYGTSGRGDTQYF.

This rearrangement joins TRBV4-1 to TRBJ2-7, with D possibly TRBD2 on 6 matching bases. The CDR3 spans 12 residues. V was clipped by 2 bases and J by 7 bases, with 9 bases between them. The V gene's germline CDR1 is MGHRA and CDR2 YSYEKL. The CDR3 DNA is TGCGCCAGCAGCCAACCCCGGGGGGAGCAGTACTTC. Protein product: CASSQPRGEQYF.

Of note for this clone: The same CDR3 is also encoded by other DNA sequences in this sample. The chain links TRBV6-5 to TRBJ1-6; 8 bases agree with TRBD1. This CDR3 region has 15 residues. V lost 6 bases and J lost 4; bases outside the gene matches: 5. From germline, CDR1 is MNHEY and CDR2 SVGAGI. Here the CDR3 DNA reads TGTGCCAGCAGGAGCCAGGGGGCTTATAATTCACCCCTCCACTTT. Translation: CASRSQGAYNSPLHF.

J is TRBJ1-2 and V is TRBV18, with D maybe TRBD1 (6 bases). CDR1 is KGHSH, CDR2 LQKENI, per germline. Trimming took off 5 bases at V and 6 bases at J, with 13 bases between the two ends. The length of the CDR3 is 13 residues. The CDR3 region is CASSSSYRDGYTF. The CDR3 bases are TGTGCCAGCTCATCATCTTACAGGGATGGCTACACCTTC.

The CDR3: CASSPYGLAGGPGDTQYF. The CDR3 DNA is TGTGCCAGCTCTCCCTACGGACTAGCGGGAGGGCCAGGGGATACGCAGTATTTT. V and J are TRBV18 and TRBJ2-3, with 15 positions matching TRBD2. Unmatched junction bases numbered 13, after V lost 6 bases and J lost 6 bases. The CDR3 spans 18 residues. In germline, CDR1 is KGHSH, CDR2 LQKENI.

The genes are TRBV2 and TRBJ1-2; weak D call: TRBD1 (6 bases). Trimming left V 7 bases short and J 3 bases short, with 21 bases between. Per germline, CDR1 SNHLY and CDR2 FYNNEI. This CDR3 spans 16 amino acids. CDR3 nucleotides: TGTGCCAGCACCCGAAGGGGGAGGGAAACTGACTATGGCTACACCTTC. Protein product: CASTRRGRETDYGYTF.

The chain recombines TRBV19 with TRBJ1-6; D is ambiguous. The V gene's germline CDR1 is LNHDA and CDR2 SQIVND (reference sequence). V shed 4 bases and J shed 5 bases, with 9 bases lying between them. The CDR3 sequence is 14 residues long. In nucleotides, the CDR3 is TGTGCCAGTAGTACGGTAATGGATAATTCACCCCTCCACTTT. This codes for CASSTVMDNSPLHF.